This T cell receptor beta chain was identified in a study of T cell repertoires in cytomegalovirus infection. Study at large: Shared public TCR beta signatures pointed to both CMV infection and a matching HLA type.

Between the trimmed V and J ends, which lost 2 bases and 2 bases, there was a span of 12 bases. Per germline, CDR1 SGHTA and CDR2 FQGNSA. This CDR3 comprises 16 residues. Study-wide findings and caveats: Totalled public TCR beta family frequency picked out people who carried CMV plus the relevant HLA.

TCRdb itself ran the reads through MiXCR, one entry per CDR3 protein. The sample includes around 300,000 distinct CDR3 sequences, roughly a fifth of them seen just once. In its sample, this clonotype was seen many times. Its cognate antigen is unknown. The specimen comprised cultured PBMCs, sampled from culture after CMV antigen stimulation. This clonotype originated in a human donor in good health (CMV status not recorded). Some clones in this sample may be carry-over from other donors' samples. The chain couples TRBV7-2 to TRBJ2-2; D is perhaps TRBD2 (7 bases). CDR3 protein: CASSLRGTTNTGELFF. CDR3 coding DNA: TGTGCCAGCAGCTTAAGGGGGACTACAAACACCGGGGAGCTGTTTTTT. Complete variable domain (other parts from reference TRBV7-2 and TRBJ2-2): GAGVSQSPSNKVTEKGKDVELRCDPISGHTALYWYRQSLGQGLEFLIYFQGNSAPDKSGLPSDRFSAERTGGSVSTLTIQRTQQEDSAVYLCASSLRGTTNTGELFFGEGSRLTVL.